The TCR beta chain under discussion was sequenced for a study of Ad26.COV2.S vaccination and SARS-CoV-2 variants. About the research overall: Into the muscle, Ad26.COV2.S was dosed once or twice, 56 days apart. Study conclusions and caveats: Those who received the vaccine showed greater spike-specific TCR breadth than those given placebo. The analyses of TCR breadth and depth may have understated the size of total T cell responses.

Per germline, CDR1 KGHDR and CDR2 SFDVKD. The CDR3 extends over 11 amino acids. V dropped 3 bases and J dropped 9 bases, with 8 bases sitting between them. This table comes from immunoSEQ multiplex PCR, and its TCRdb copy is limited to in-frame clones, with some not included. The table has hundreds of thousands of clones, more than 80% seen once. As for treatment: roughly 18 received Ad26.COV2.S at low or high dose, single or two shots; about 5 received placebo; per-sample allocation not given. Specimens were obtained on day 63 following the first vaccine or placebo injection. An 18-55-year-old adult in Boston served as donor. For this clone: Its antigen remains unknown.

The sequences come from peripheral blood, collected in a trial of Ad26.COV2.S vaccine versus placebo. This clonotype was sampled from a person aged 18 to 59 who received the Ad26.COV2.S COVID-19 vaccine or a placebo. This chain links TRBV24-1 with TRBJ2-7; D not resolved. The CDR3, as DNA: TGTGCCACCAGTGATCGGTGGGTGCAGTACTTC. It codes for CATSDRWVQYF.